Listed below are T cell receptor beta chains from one sample, sequenced in a study of T cells after yellow fever vaccination. Each CDR3 protein is one row after TCRdb ran MiXCR on the 5' RACE reads. The sample lists approximately 610,000 distinct CDR3 sequences; around 16% were seen once. This specimen consisted of PBMCs, obtained 5 to 6 days after the first yellow fever vaccination. The source of these receptors is a man younger than 30 who received the YFV17D yellow fever vaccine. CDR3s include the opening cysteine and the closing phenylalanine or tryptophan. The D gene is left open where the match is weak. Expanded clones are given a class, and other clones once, few, many or no size at all.

size: few; D: -; V: TRBV20-1; J: TRBJ2-3; length: 14; CDR3: CSASRRSSTDTQYF; DNA: TGCAGTGCTAGCAGACGGTCTAGCACAGATACGCAGTATTTT
size: -; D: -; V: TRBV14; J: TRBJ2-1; length: 13; CDR3: CASSQVMENEQFF; DNA: TGTGCCAGCAGCCAAGTGATGGAAAATGAGCAGTTCTTC
size: -; D: -; V: TRBV5-1; J: TRBJ2-5; length: 13; CDR3: CASSGALDLAQYF; DNA: TGCGCCAGCAGCGGAGCCTTGGACTTGGCCCAGTACTTC
size: few; D: TRBD1; V: TRBV12-3/TRBV12-4; J: TRBJ2-1; length: 14; CDR3: CASSIQGIHNEQFF; DNA: TGTGCCAGCAGTATACAGGGGATACACAATGAGCAGTTCTTC
size: -; D: TRBD1; V: TRBV27; J: TRBJ2-6; length: 13; CDR3: CASSRTGFNVLTF; DNA: TGTGCCAGCAGTAGGACAGGGTTTAACGTCCTGACTTTC
size: -; D: TRBD2; V: TRBV12-5; J: TRBJ2-1; length: 17; CDR3: CASGLVGGTGTKNEQFF; DNA: TGTGCTAGTGGTTTGGTCGGGGGTACCGGGACTAAAAATGAGCAGTTCTTC
size: few; D: TRBD1; V: TRBV25-1; J: TRBJ1-1; length: 17; CDR3: CASSERSGTGVGTEAFF; DNA: TGTGCCAGCAGTGAGCGATCCGGGACAGGGGTTGGGACTGAAGCTTTCTTT
size: few; D: -; V: TRBV6-5; J: TRBJ1-5; length: 13; CDR3: CASSSRGAAPQHF; DNA: TGTGCCAGCAGTTCCAGGGGTGCCGCGCCCCAGCATTTT
size: -; D: TRBD1; V: TRBV19; J: TRBJ2-1; length: 17; CDR3: CASSIVSGTGAYNEQFF; DNA: TGTGCCAGTAGTATAGTTTCCGGGACAGGAGCCTACAATGAGCAGTTCTTC
size: few; D: TRBD1; V: TRBV7-2; J: TRBJ2-7; length: 14; CDR3: CASSLGSGQGKQYF; DNA: TGTGCCAGCAGCTTAGGATCGGGACAGGGGAAGCAGTACTTC
size: few; D: TRBD2; V: TRBV7-2; J: TRBJ2-3; length: 15; CDR3: CASSLAWTRANTQYF; DNA: TGTGCCAGCAGCTTAGCGTGGACTAGAGCAAATACGCAGTATTTT
size: few; D: -; V: TRBV5-1; J: TRBJ2-1; length: 15; CDR3: CASSFSQSDYNEQFF; DNA: TGCGCCAGCAGCTTTTCCCAGTCGGACTACAATGAGCAGTTCTTC
size: -; D: TRBD2; V: TRBV5-4; J: TRBJ2-3; length: 16; CDR3: CASSKTSGARTDTQYF; DNA: TGTGCCAGCAGCAAAACTAGCGGGGCCCGCACAGATACGCAGTATTTT
size: few; D: TRBD1; V: TRBV6-1; J: TRBJ1-4; length: 15; CDR3: CASRERTGANEKLFF; DNA: TGTGCCAGCAGGGAAAGGACAGGGGCTAATGAAAAACTGTTTTTT
size: -; D: TRBD1; V: TRBV7-2; J: TRBJ2-5; length: 14; CDR3: CASSFPTGGETQYF; DNA: TGTGCCAGCAGCTTCCCCACAGGGGGCGAGACCCAGTACTTC
size: -; D: -; V: TRBV7-2; J: TRBJ1-1; length: 14; CDR3: CASSVGRSNTEAFF; DNA: TGTGCCAGCAGCGTCGGGAGATCGAACACTGAAGCTTTCTTT
size: -; D: TRBD2; V: TRBV6-5; J: TRBJ2-3; length: 17; CDR3: CASSYMPSGGSTDTQYF; DNA: TGTGCCAGCAGTTATATGCCTAGCGGGGGGAGCACAGATACGCAGTATTTT
size: -; D: -; V: TRBV4-2; J: TRBJ2-2; length: 16; CDR3: CASSQPGTDNTGELFF; DNA: TGTGCCAGCAGCCAACCCGGGACGGATAACACCGGGGAGCTGTTTTTT
size: -; D: -; V: TRBV20-1; J: TRBJ2-3; length: 15; CDR3: CSARRSGLTTDTQYF; DNA: TGCAGTGCTAGAAGGTCAGGGCTTACAACAGATACGCAGTATTTT
size: few; D: -; V: TRBV20-1; J: TRBJ1-2; length: 14; CDR3: CSARDRRTNYGYTF; DNA: TGCAGTGCTAGAGATAGACGGACTAACTATGGCTACACCTTC
size: few; D: TRBD1; V: TRBV6-2/TRBV6-3; J: TRBJ2-7; length: 18; CDR3: CASSSNLQMGTEPYEQYF; DNA: TGTGCCAGCAGTTCCAACCTTCAAATGGGGACAGAGCCCTACGAGCAGTACTTC
size: -; D: TRBD1; V: TRBV4-2; J: TRBJ2-2; length: 16; CDR3: CASSQDGTGDTGELFF; DNA: TGTGCCAGCAGCCAAGATGGAACAGGGGACACCGGGGAGCTGTTTTTT
size: few; D: TRBD1; V: TRBV3-1; J: TRBJ2-3; length: 16; CDR3: CASSQEGDRDTDTQYF; DNA: TGTGCCAGCAGCCAAGAGGGGGACAGGGACACAGATACGCAGTATTTT
size: -; D: TRBD1; V: TRBV5-4; J: TRBJ2-2; length: 16; CDR3: CASSPKQGRNTGELFF; DNA: TGTGCCAGCAGCCCCAAACAGGGGCGTAACACCGGGGAGCTGTTTTTT
size: few; D: -; V: TRBV14; J: TRBJ2-7; length: 12; CDR3: CASSGWEYEQYF; DNA: TGTGCCAGCAGCGGCTGGGAGTACGAGCAGTACTTC
size: many; D: -; V: TRBV5-1; J: TRBJ2-1; length: 16; CDR3: CASSLEPQGLNNEQFF; DNA: TGCGCCAGCAGCTTGGAACCCCAGGGTCTGAACAATGAGCAGTTCTTC
size: few; D: -; V: TRBV30; J: TRBJ1-5; length: 13; CDR3: CAWSVTDGQPQHF; DNA: TGTGCCTGGAGTGTAACCGACGGCCAGCCCCAGCATTTT
size: -; D: -; V: TRBV12-3/TRBV12-4; J: TRBJ2-4; length: 14; CDR3: CASSLRRIGDIQYF; DNA: TGTGCCAGCAGTTTAAGGAGGATAGGGGACATTCAGTACTTC
size: -; D: -; V: TRBV30; J: TRBJ2-5; length: 12; CDR3: CAWGRREETQYF; DNA: TGTGCCTGGGGGCGACGAGAAGAGACCCAGTACTTC
size: -; D: -; V: TRBV20-1; J: TRBJ1-5; length: 14; CDR3: CSAVSGDSNQPQHF; DNA: TGCAGTGCAGTGTCAGGGGATAGCAATCAGCCCCAGCATTTT
size: -; D: TRBD2; V: TRBV5-1; J: TRBJ2-1; length: 16; CDR3: CASSLLAGGLSDEQFF; DNA: TGCGCCAGCAGCTTACTAGCGGGGGGCCTTAGCGATGAGCAGTTCTTC
size: -; D: TRBD1; V: TRBV24-1; J: TRBJ2-1; length: 16; CDR3: CATSDPGTGGGDEQFF; DNA: TGTGCCACCAGTGATCCCGGGACAGGGGGTGGGGATGAGCAGTTCTTC
size: -; D: -; V: TRBV20-1; J: TRBJ2-5; length: 14; CDR3: CSAREGPARETQYF; DNA: TGCAGTGCTAGGGAAGGGCCGGCTCGGGAGACCCAGTACTTC
size: few; D: -; V: TRBV9; J: TRBJ2-6; length: 14; CDR3: CASSVQAGANVLTF; DNA: TGTGCCAGCAGCGTGCAAGCTGGGGCCAACGTCCTGACTTTC
size: -; D: TRBD2; V: TRBV9; J: TRBJ2-2; length: 19; CDR3: CASSARPTSGGSNTGELFF; DNA: TGTGCCAGCAGCGCGCGCCCGACTAGCGGGGGGTCCAACACCGGGGAGCTGTTTTTT
size: few; D: -; V: TRBV7-2; J: TRBJ2-1; length: 16; CDR3: CASSLVGTQLNNEQFF; DNA: TGTGCCAGCAGCTTAGTGGGGACTCAGTTAAACAATGAGCAGTTCTTC
size: few; D: -; V: TRBV27; J: TRBJ2-2; length: 14; CDR3: CASSGTFHTGELFF; DNA: TGTGCCAGCAGCGGGACTTTCCACACCGGGGAGCTGTTTTTT
size: -; D: -; V: TRBV7-7; J: TRBJ2-5; length: 15; CDR3: CASSIGVADQETQYF; DNA: TGTGCCAGCAGCATCGGGGTAGCGGACCAAGAGACCCAGTACTTC
size: few; D: -; V: TRBV27; J: TRBJ1-4; length: 14; CDR3: CASSSPPRDGKLFF; DNA: TGTGCCAGCAGTTCTCCCCCCCGGGATGGAAAACTGTTTTTT
size: few; D: TRBD1; V: TRBV18; J: TRBJ1-1; length: 15; CDR3: CASSPYAGGRTEAFF; DNA: TGTGCCAGCTCACCATATGCAGGGGGAAGGACTGAAGCTTTCTTT
size: -; D: -; V: TRBV20-1; J: TRBJ2-2; length: 11; CDR3: CSPMRSGELFF; DNA: TGCAGTCCGATGCGATCCGGGGAGCTGTTTTTT
size: few; D: -; V: TRBV24-1; J: TRBJ1-1; length: 12; CDR3: CATSDTGPEAFF; DNA: TGTGCCACCAGTGATACAGGGCCTGAAGCTTTCTTT
size: few; D: TRBD1; V: TRBV7-2; J: TRBJ2-5; length: 13; CDR3: CASSPQGVATQYF; DNA: TGTGCCAGCAGCCCACAGGGGGTAGCGACCCAGTACTTC
size: few; D: -; V: TRBV27; J: TRBJ2-3; length: 13; CDR3: CASSLIETDTQYF; DNA: TGTGCCAGCAGTTTAATTGAGACAGATACGCAGTATTTT
size: few; D: TRBD2; V: TRBV12-3/TRBV12-4; J: TRBJ2-1; length: 14; CDR3: CASSTWTSLNEQFF; DNA: TGTGCCAGCAGTACCTGGACTAGCCTCAATGAGCAGTTCTTC
size: few; D: TRBD2; V: TRBV4-3; J: TRBJ2-1; length: 18; CDR3: CASSPMVPSGGFYNEQFF; DNA: TGCGCCAGCAGCCCGATGGTCCCTAGCGGGGGGTTTTACAATGAGCAGTTCTTC
size: -; D: TRBD2; V: TRBV28; J: TRBJ2-2; length: 14; CDR3: CASGQRGATGELFF; DNA: TGTGCCAGCGGGCAGCGGGGGGCCACCGGGGAGCTGTTTTTT
size: few; D: -; V: TRBV7-9; J: TRBJ1-1; length: 12; CDR3: CASQQGVTEAFF; DNA: TGTGCCAGCCAACAGGGTGTAACTGAAGCTTTCTTT
size: -; D: -; V: TRBV6-1; J: TRBJ2-4; length: 14; CDR3: CASSDWGAVDIQYF; DNA: TGTGCCAGCAGTGATTGGGGCGCCGTAGACATTCAGTACTTC
size: -; D: -; V: TRBV7-9; J: TRBJ2-7; length: 13; CDR3: CASSQSGGYEQYF; DNA: TGTGCCAGCAGCCAGTCAGGGGGGTACGAGCAGTACTTC
size: -; D: TRBD1; V: TRBV7-9; J: TRBJ2-2; length: 17; CDR3: CASSFRDRGPHTGELFF; DNA: TGTGCCAGCAGCTTCCGGGACAGGGGGCCCCACACCGGGGAGCTGTTTTTT
size: many; D: TRBD1; V: TRBV5-1; J: TRBJ2-7; length: 14; CDR3: CASSSGQGQNEQYF; DNA: TGCGCCAGCAGCTCTGGACAGGGCCAGAACGAGCAGTACTTC
size: -; D: TRBD2; V: TRBV7-9; J: TRBJ2-7; length: 17; CDR3: CASSLTSGGPLGDEQYF; DNA: TGTGCCAGCAGCTTAACTAGCGGGGGGCCCCTTGGGGACGAGCAGTACTTC
size: -; D: -; V: TRBV7-2; J: TRBJ1-6; length: 15; CDR3: CASSLLFGAGSPLHF; DNA: TGTGCCAGCAGCTTATTATTTGGCGCTGGATCACCCCTCCACTTT
size: many; D: -; V: TRBV4-3; J: TRBJ2-1; length: 14; CDR3: CASSQDVSFDEQFF; DNA: TGCGCCAGCAGCCAAGACGTAAGTTTCGATGAGCAGTTCTTC
size: few; D: TRBD1; V: TRBV5-1; J: TRBJ2-7; length: 15; CDR3: CASSSYRGTQYEQYF; DNA: TGCGCCAGCAGCTCATACAGGGGCACTCAATACGAGCAGTACTTC
size: few; D: -; V: TRBV6-6; J: TRBJ2-5; length: 13; CDR3: CASTSGDKETQYF; DNA: TGTGCCAGCACCTCCGGGGACAAGGAGACCCAGTACTTC
size: few; D: -; V: TRBV6-1; J: TRBJ2-1; length: 15; CDR3: CASNRERSSYNEQFF; DNA: TGTGCCAGCAACAGGGAGAGGAGCTCCTACAATGAGCAGTTCTTC
size: few; D: TRBD1; V: TRBV20-1; J: TRBJ1-6; length: 13; CDR3: CSAGTGGGSPLHF; DNA: TGCAGTGCTGGGACAGGGGGAGGGTCACCCCTCCACTTT
size: -; D: -; V: TRBV29-1; J: TRBJ1-1; length: 14; CDR3: CSVVQGNMNTEAFF; DNA: TGCAGCGTAGTCCAGGGAAACATGAACACTGAAGCTTTCTTT